This T cell receptor beta chain was observed in a study of post-analysis software for immune sequencing data. Every TCR beta cDNA library bore unique molecular identifiers. TCRdb re-derived calls from the PCR reads in MiXCR, one entry per CDR3 protein. The sample holds around 710,000 distinct CDR3 sequences, 46% seen once. Findings and caveats of the study: Same-batch preparations were strongly co-clustered by F measure. The study found TRBV5-6, TRBV5-1 and TRBV20-1 among 5 or 6 TRBV segments more frequent in patients than controls.

In the case of this clonotype: As yet, its antigen is unknown. Germline and junction disagree at one end, which may indicate a read error.

Looked up from germline, CDR1 is SGHTA and CDR2 is FQGTGA. The CDR3 has 18 amino acids. The clonotype comes from a girl between 10 and 17 years old with multiple sclerosis. The chain recombines TRBV7-3 with TRBJ2-1; 7 bases match TRBD2. The sample comprised blood. The CDR3: CTSSLVSGDGISYNEQFF. The CDR3 region has the DNA TGTACCAGCAGCTTAGTGAGCGGGGACGGCATCTCCTACAATGAGCAGTTCTTC.